The clone carrying this T cell receptor (beta chain) showed up just a few times. The protocol was immunoSEQ multiplex PCR, while the TCRdb copy is restricted to in-frame clones and leaves out a portion. This sample carries about 280,000 clones, roughly 90% of them seen once, and the ten largest clones take over 8.5%. The data are from a study of blood T cell repertoires in COVID-19. The V gene lost 5 bases and the J gene lost 2 bases, with 13 bases spanning the gap. Germline CDR1 reads LNHDA; CDR2 reads SQIVND (reference sequence). CDR3 length equals 14 residues. The sequenced material came from peripheral blood. This clonotype was obtained from a woman aged 30 to 39 with COVID-19, enrolled during active disease. This rearrangement joins TRBV19 to TRBJ2-7; D might be TRBD2 (6 bases). The CDR3 loop is CASSPGLWTYEQYF. CDR3 sequence (DNA): TGTGCCAGTAGTCCGGGACTCTGGACCTACGAGCAGTACTTC.